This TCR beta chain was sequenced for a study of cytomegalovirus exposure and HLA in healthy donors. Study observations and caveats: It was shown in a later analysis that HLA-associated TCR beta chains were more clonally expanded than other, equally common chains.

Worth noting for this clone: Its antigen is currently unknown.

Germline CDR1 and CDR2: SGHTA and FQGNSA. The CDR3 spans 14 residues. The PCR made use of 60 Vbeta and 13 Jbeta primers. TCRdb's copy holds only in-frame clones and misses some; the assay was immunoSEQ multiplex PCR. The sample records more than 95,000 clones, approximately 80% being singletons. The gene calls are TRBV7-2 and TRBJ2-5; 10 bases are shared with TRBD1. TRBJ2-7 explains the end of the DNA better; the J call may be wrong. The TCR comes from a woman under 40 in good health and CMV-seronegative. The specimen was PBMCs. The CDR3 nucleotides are TGTGCCAGCAGCTACCGGACAGGGGGAAACGAGCAGTACTTC. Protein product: CASSYRTGGNEQYF.